The present entry profiles one TCR beta chain with its context. This sample was taken from a study of shared clonotypes between healthy human individuals. Donors, healthy HIV-negative adults, lacked recent acute infections or vaccinations. Germline V lookup: CDR1 PRHDT, CDR2 FYEKMQ (reference sequence). This CDR3 contains 13 residues. V lost 6 bases, J lost 0 bases, and 8 bases lay in between. Sequenced by immunoSEQ multiplex PCR; TCRdb stores in-frame clones only, minus some. The repertoire holds 2 million to 2.5 million clones, roughly 94% seen once, with 0.13% in the top ten. The specimen sequenced was naive CD4+ T cells sorted from blood. Subset meaning: CD45RA+ positively selected. This receptor was taken from a man younger than 35 in good health. J is TRBJ1-1 and V is TRBV13; D is undetermined. CDR3 DNA sequence: TGTGCCAGCAGGTTGGGTATGAACACTGAAGCTTTCTTT. As protein: CASRLGMNTEAFF.